This entry is about one T cell receptor beta chain. The sample is drawn from a study of blood T cell repertoires in COVID-19. Turning to the study itself: Acute-phase and convalescent COVID-19 samples originated in the United States, Italy and Spain. T cells, B-cell-depleted T cells, or PBMCs supplied cDNA or gDNA.

Authors' methods: How many nucleated cells were present was estimated from reference gene primer amplification. TCRdb keeps only in-frame clones here, not all; method: immunoSEQ multiplex PCR. V and J calls plus clone size are reproduced from that table; the DNA served to infer D and trimming. The sample carries 100,000 or so clones, about 78% recorded once. With 2 bases removed from V and 2 bases from J, the gap between germline ends came to 3 bases. The length of the CDR3 is 12 residues. Sequencing was carried out using peripheral blood. V and J are TRBV12-3 or TRBV12-4 and TRBJ2-5; D is uncertain. The TCR sequence derives from a man in his 60s with active or convalescent COVID-19. The CDR3 DNA reads TGTGCCAGCAGTTTACATCAAGAGACCCAGTACTTC. Amino acid sequence: CASSLHQETQYF.